The present T cell receptor (beta chain) was sequenced within a study of CD8 T cells in Susac syndrome. This CDR3 comprises 17 residues. Looked up from germline, CDR1 is SGHDN and CDR2 is FVKESK. The J segment lost 8 bases and the V segment lost 0 bases, leaving 12 bases of the junction unmatched. Random hexamers were used to reverse transcribe an amount of roughly 0.5 to 1 ug RNA. TCRdb processed the immunoSEQ multiplex PCR reads anew with MiXCR; each CDR3 protein has one entry. The sample yields 250,000 to 350,000 distinct CDR3 sequences, roughly 85% seen once. This sequence joins TRBV14 and TRBJ1-3; 8 bases match TRBD1. Sequenced: CD8+ T cells from PBMCs. This sequence was found in a human donor with multiple sclerosis. CDR3 nucleotide sequence: TGTGCCAGCAGCCAAGATTATAGAAGGACAGGGTTGGACACCATATATTTT. Translating it yields CASSQDYRRTGLDTIYF.